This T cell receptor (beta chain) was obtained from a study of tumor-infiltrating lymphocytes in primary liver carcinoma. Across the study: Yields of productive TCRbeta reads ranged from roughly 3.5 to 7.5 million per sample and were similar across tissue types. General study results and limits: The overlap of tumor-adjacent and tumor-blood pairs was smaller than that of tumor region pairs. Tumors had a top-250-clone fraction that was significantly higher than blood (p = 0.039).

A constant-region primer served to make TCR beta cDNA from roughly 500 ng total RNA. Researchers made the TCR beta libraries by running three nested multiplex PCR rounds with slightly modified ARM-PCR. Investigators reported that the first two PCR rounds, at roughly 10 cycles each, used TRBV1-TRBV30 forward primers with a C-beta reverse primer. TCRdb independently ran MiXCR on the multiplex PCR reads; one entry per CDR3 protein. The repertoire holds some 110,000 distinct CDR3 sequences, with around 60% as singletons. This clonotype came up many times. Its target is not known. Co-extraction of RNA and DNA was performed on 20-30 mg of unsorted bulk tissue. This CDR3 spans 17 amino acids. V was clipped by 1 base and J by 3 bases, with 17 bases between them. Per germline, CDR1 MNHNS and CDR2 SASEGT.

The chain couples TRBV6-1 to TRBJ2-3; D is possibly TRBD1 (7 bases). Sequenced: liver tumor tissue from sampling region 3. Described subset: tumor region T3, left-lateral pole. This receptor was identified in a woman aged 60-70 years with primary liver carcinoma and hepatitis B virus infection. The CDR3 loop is CASSEEGAGYRTDTQYF. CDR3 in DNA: TGTGCCAGCAGTGAAGAGGGGGCGGGATATCGTACAGATACGCAGTATTTT.